These 15 T cell receptor beta chains came from one sample sequenced in a study of blood T cell repertoires in COVID-19. Assay used: immunoSEQ multiplex PCR; TCRdb lists only in-frame clones, some missing. In the table there are 250,000 to 300,000 clones, 65% to 90% of which are singletons. The source material was peripheral blood. The receptor source for this set is a man over 45 with active or convalescent COVID-19.

The chain joins TRBV10-2 to TRBJ1-1; D is uncertain. V shed 0 bases and J shed 10 bases, with 9 bases lying between them. CDR1 WSHSY and CDR2 SAAADI come from the germline V gene. The CDR3 sequence is 12 residues long. The CDR3 nucleotides read TGCGCCAGCAGTGAGTCTGTATTCGGAGCTTTCTTT. Translation gives CASSESVFGAFF.

The genes are TRBV7-2 and TRBJ2-7; no clear D. The CDR3 totals 14 residues. Trimming removed 4 bases at V and 0 bases at J, with 10 bases between. Germline loops: CDR1 SGHTA, CDR2 FQGNSA. CDR3 in amino acids: CASSSDSISYEQYF. The CDR3 DNA follows: TGTGCCAGCAGCTCTGACTCGATCTCCTACGAGCAGTACTTC.

The sample holds a few counts of this clone. V usage is TRBV28 and J usage is TRBJ2-7, with TRBD2 identical over 11 bases. This CDR3 contains 15 residues. V dropped 6 bases and J dropped 0; count of bases not matched to a gene: 4. Germline CDR1 MDHEN, CDR2 SYDVKM. CDR3 in DNA: TGTGCCAGCAGCCCTAGCGGGAGGTCCTCCTACGAGCAGTACTTC. Translated: CASSPSGRSSYEQYF.

The sample holds one count of this clone. This chain links TRBV19 with TRBJ2-5, with D perhaps matching TRBD1 (6 bases). Germline values: CDR1 LNHDA, CDR2 SQIVND (reference sequence). Deletions cut 5 bases from V and 2 bases from J, with 15 bases between. The CDR3 runs to 15 residues. The CDR3 reads CASSFRGRSQETQYF. In DNA, the CDR3 is TGTGCCAGTAGTTTCAGGGGCCGTTCACAAGAGACCCAGTACTTC.

J is TRBJ1-3 and V is TRBV28, with 8 positions matching TRBD1. Unmatched junction bases numbered 7, after V lost 6 bases and J lost 3 bases. This CDR3 is built from 15 residues. Germline V CDR1 and CDR2: MDHEN, SYDVKM. Written as DNA, the CDR3 is TGTGCCAGCAGCTCACAGGGGGTTAGTGGAAACACCATATATTTT. Translating gives CASSSQGVSGNTIYF.

The chain has TRBV19 and TRBJ1-5, with D possibly being TRBD1 (5 bases). The CDR3 runs 17 residues. CDR1 and CDR2 (germline): LNHDA, SQIVND (reference sequence). V dropped 3 bases and J dropped 5 bases, with 20 bases sitting between them. In DNA form, the CDR3 reads TGTGCCAGTAGTATCCCAGGGACTCCCGCCCGCGATCAGCCCCAGCATTTT. It translates to CASSIPGTPARDQPQHF.

The chain recombines TRBV5-3 with TRBJ2-2, with 11 bases lining up with TRBD2. TRBV5-3 is an ORF; its function is uncertain. The CDR3 contains 16 residues. V lost 4 bases, J lost 2 bases, and 4 bases stayed unmatched. CDR3 nucleotides: TGTGCCAGAAGCGCGACTAGCGGGGCAAACACCGGGGAGCTGTTTTTT. Protein: CARSATSGANTGELFF.

Many counts were recorded for this clone. One end of the junction does not line up with germline, which may come from a read error. The chain employs TRBV19 and TRBJ1-2, with D uncertain. Germline V gene lookup returns CDR1 LNHDA and CDR2 SQIVND (reference sequence). There are 14 residues in the CDR3. CDR3 loop: CASNPLWEPYGYTF. CDR3 DNA sequence: TGTGCAAGTAACCCCCTTTGGGAGCCCTATGGCTACACCTTC.

The chain uses TRBV7-6 and TRBJ2-5, with 11 bases matching TRBD2. Germline trimming cut 1 base from V and 5 bases from J; bases unmatched to any gene: 3. The CDR3 is 15 amino acids. Germline V gene data show CDR1 as SGHVS and CDR2 as FNYEAQ. Written as DNA, the CDR3 is TGTGCCAGCAGCTTAGTAGCGGGAGGGCGGGAGACCCAGTACTTC. Translating it yields CASSLVAGGRETQYF.

The chain joins TRBV7-9 to TRBJ2-1; no clear D. The CDR3 covers 13 residues. With 2 bases removed from V and 7 bases from J, the gap between germline ends came to 9 bases. From germline, CDR1 is SEHNR and CDR2 FQNEAQ (reference sequence). For the CDR3, the DNA is TGTGCCAGCAGCTTACGAGGTTTAAATGAGCAGTTCTTC. Protein product: CASSLRGLNEQFF.

This clone has just one count. The chain recombines TRBV30 with TRBJ1-6; 7 nucleotides line up with TRBD1. Trimming removed 4 bases from V and 9 bases from J; junction bases left unmatched: 12. CDR1 and CDR2 (germline): GTSNPN, SVGIG (reference sequence). The CDR3 runs 15 residues. The CDR3 DNA reads as TGTGCCTGGACAGGGGGATCGAGCGTAGGTTCACCCCTCCACTTT. This sequence encodes CAWTGGSSVGSPLHF.

This clone appeared a single time. This chain uses TRBV28 with TRBJ1-1, with D perhaps TRBD1 (6 bases). Germline V lookup: CDR1 MDHEN, CDR2 SYDVKM. CDR3 length: 15 residues. V lost 6 bases and J lost 4, with 18 bases in between. CDR3 coding DNA: TGTGCCAGCAGCGAGGTACGGGGGGGCATCACTGAAGCTTTCTTT. Its protein is CASSEVRGGITEAFF.

The chain links TRBV4-3 to TRBJ1-2; D remains ambiguous. Trimming took 0 bases from V and 0 from J, leaving 8 bases between them. The CDR3 is 15 amino acids. Germline assignment: CDR1 LGHNA and CDR2 YSLEER. Here the CDR3 DNA reads TGCGCCAGCAGCCAAGATGTGACATCTAACTATGGCTACACCTTC. Translated, it gives CASSQDVTSNYGYTF.

The chain's CDR3 is CASSLEAGELRNQPQHF. The DNA for the CDR3 is TGTGCCAGCAGTTTAGAGGCAGGGGAATTACGCAATCAGCCCCAGCATTTT. The chain carries TRBV28 and TRBJ1-5; the D gene is possibly TRBD1 (6 bases). The CDR3 is 17 residues long. Trimming left V 2 bases short and J 2 bases short, with 16 bases between. Germline V gene data show CDR1 as MDHEN and CDR2 as SYDVKM.

V gene TRBV19 combines with J gene TRBJ2-1; TRBD2 matches at 7 bases. CDR1 and CDR2 (germline): LNHDA, SQIVND (reference sequence). V shed 7 bases, J shed 8 bases, and the junction held 5 bases outside the gene matches. The CDR3 is 12 amino acids. Here the CDR3 DNA reads TGTGCCAGTACCCGCGGGAGACATGAGCAGTTCTTC. As protein: CASTRGRHEQFF.